Listed below are T cell receptor beta chains from one sample, sequenced in a study of CD8 T cells in Susac syndrome. Each CDR3 protein gets one entry after TCRdb re-called the immunoSEQ multiplex PCR reads with MiXCR. The sample shows around 170,000 distinct CDR3 sequences, about 90% of them seen only once. The sequenced sample was CD4+ T cells from PBMCs. The receptors derive from a human donor in good health. Both conserved end residues are part of each CDR3. A D gene is named only where the DNA matches it firmly. Some rows mark clone size as missing; the rest say once, few, many or name a class of expanded clone.

V	size	J	D	DNA	CDR3
TRBV5-4	-	TRBJ2-7	TRBD1	TGTGCCAGCAGCTTGGGGGGACAGGGGCTGTGGGAGCAGTACTTC	CASSLGGQGLWEQYF
TRBV12-3/TRBV12-4	-	TRBJ2-7	TRBD1	TGTGCCAGCAGTCCTGACAGGGACCGCTACGAGCAGTACTTC	CASSPDRDRYEQYF
TRBV25-1	-	TRBJ1-4	TRBD1	TGTGCCAGCAGACAGGGGACCTTTAATGAAAAACTGTTTTTT	CASRQGTFNEKLFF
TRBV19	-	TRBJ2-2	TRBD1	TGTGCCAGTAGTATAAGGGACAGGTACACCGGGGAGCTGTTTTTT	CASSIRDRYTGELFF
TRBV12-3/TRBV12-4	-	TRBJ2-3	-	TGTGCCAGCAGTTCAAGTGGGGCAGATACGCAGTATTTT	CASSSSGADTQYF
TRBV10-3	-	TRBJ2-5	-	TGTGCCATCAGTGAAGGAACTTTCCAAGAGACCCAGTACTTC	CAISEGTFQETQYF
TRBV7-9	-	TRBJ2-1	-	TGTGCCAGCGGCGCGGGTGGGGGCAATGAGCAGTTCTTC	CASGAGGGNEQFF
TRBV7-8	-	TRBJ2-3	-	TGTGCCAGCAGCTGGCGGGTAGCCTCTAGCACAGATACGCAGTATTTT	CASSWRVASSTDTQYF
TRBV5-1	-	TRBJ1-1	-	TGCGCCAGCAGCCTTCAGACGGCCGAGGACACTGAAGCTTTCTTT	CASSLQTAEDTEAFF
TRBV20-1	-	TRBJ1-2	-	TGCAGTGCCGTGAGGGGATTCGATGGCTACACCTTC	CSAVRGFDGYTF
TRBV2	-	TRBJ2-5	-	TGTGCCAGCACGAGACAGTTCCAAGAGACCCAGTACTTC	CASTRQFQETQYF
TRBV6-5	-	TRBJ2-1	-	TGTGCCAGCAGTCCTGTGGGCAATGAGCAGTTCTTC	CASSPVGNEQFF
TRBV18	-	TRBJ1-1	-	TGTGCCAGCGGTCAAGGGAGAAACACTGAAGCTTTCTTT	CASGQGRNTEAFF
TRBV2	once	TRBJ1-5	-	TGTGCCAGCAGAGTCCGGGACGGCAATCAGCCCCAGCATTTT	CASRVRDGNQPQHF
TRBV30	-	TRBJ1-2	-	TGTGCCTGGAGCACGGCTAACTATGGCTACACCTTC	CAWSTANYGYTF
TRBV20-1	-	TRBJ2-7	TRBD2	TGCAGTGCGCCGACCGGGACTAGCCTCTATTCCTACGAGCAGTACTTC	CSAPTGTSLYSYEQYF
TRBV7-9	-	TRBJ2-1	TRBD2	TGTGCCAGCACCCCTAGGAGACTAGCGACCAATGAGCAGTTCTTC	CASTPRRLATNEQFF
TRBV2	once	TRBJ2-7	-	TGTGCCAGAGGGGTTGAGCGGCGGACCGAGCAGTACTTC	CARGVERRTEQYF
TRBV20-1	-	TRBJ2-6	-	TGCAGTGCTGGATCCGGAGTCTCTGGGGCCAACGTCCTGACTTTC	CSAGSGVSGANVLTF
TRBV2	-	TRBJ1-3	-	TGTGCCAGCAGTGAATACGGAAACACCATATATTTT	CASSEYGNTIYF
TRBV7-2	-	TRBJ2-2	-	TGTGCCAGCAGACCAGGAAACAGGGTACAGCTGTTTTTT	CASRPGNRVQLFF
TRBV28	-	TRBJ2-1	-	TGTGCCAGCATCCAGGGCGGGGAGAGCTCCTACAATGAGCAGTTCTTC	CASIQGGESSYNEQFF
TRBV30	-	TRBJ2-3	-	TGTGCCTGGAGTAGGGGACAATACACAGATACGCAGTATTTT	CAWSRGQYTDTQYF
TRBV28	-	TRBJ1-1	-	TGTGCCAGCAGCTACTCCTTCTTTGGCTCTGGGGGCAACACTGAAGCTTTCTTT	CASSYSFFGSGGNTEAFF
TRBV19	-	TRBJ2-5	TRBD2	TGTGCCAGTAGTAAAGGACTAGCGGCACAAGAGACCCAGTACTTC	CASSKGLAAQETQYF
TRBV28	-	TRBJ2-7	-	TGTGCCAGCACCTCAGGGGTCTCCTACGAGCAGTACTTC	CASTSGVSYEQYF
TRBV6-5	once	TRBJ2-7	-	TGTGCCAGCAGTTACGGGGGAATAGACAGCTCCTACGAGCAGTACTTC	CASSYGGIDSSYEQYF
TRBV5-6	-	TRBJ1-4	-	TGTGCCAGCAGCCGGGACTACGGTGAAAAACTGTTTTTT	CASSRDYGEKLFF
TRBV2	-	TRBJ1-6	-	TGTGCCAGCGAACCGAACTTTAATTCACCCCTCCACTTT	CASEPNFNSPLHF
TRBV5-7	-	TRBJ2-7	TRBD1	TGTGCCAGCAGGGACCGGGACAGGGAAGACGAGCAGTACTTC	CASRDRDREDEQYF
TRBV6-2/TRBV6-3	once	TRBJ2-4	TRBD2	TGTGCCAGCAGTACCGGGACTAGGGGTCTAGAAGGAGCCAAAAACATTCAGTACTTC	CASSTGTRGLEGAKNIQYF
TRBV2	once	TRBJ2-1	-	TGTGCCAGCAGTGCTTACGACGAGCAGTTCTTC	CASSAYDEQFF
TRBV20-1	-	TRBJ2-3	-	TGCAGTGCTAGAGTTCCGAGACAAAGCACAGATACGCAGTATTTT	CSARVPRQSTDTQYF
TRBV5-1	-	TRBJ2-5	-	TGCGCCAGCAGCTTGGCCGGGTGGCAAGAGACCCAGTACTTC	CASSLAGWQETQYF
TRBV2	-	TRBJ2-6	-	TGTGCCAGCAGTCCGGAGTCTGGGGCCAACGTCCTGACTTTC	CASSPESGANVLTF
TRBV20-1	-	TRBJ2-1	TRBD2	TGCAGTGCTAGTCGTAGGCTAGCGGGATACAATGAGCAGTTCTTC	CSASRRLAGYNEQFF
TRBV6-5	-	TRBJ1-2	-	TGTGCCAGCAAATCGGACCGATATGGCTACACCTTC	CASKSDRYGYTF
TRBV6-2/TRBV6-3	-	TRBJ1-1	TRBD1	TGTGCCAGCAGAGACAGGGCCTCGAACACTGAAGCTTTCTTT	CASRDRASNTEAFF
TRBV18	-	TRBJ1-1	-	TGTGCCAGCTCACCACCGTGGTTGAACACTGAAGCTTTCTTT	CASSPPWLNTEAFF
TRBV4-1	-	TRBJ1-5	-	TGCGCCAGCAGCCAAGAGGAGGCAAGGAATTATCAGCCCCAGCATTTT	CASSQEEARNYQPQHF
TRBV20-1	-	TRBJ2-1	-	TGCAGTGCTACCCACCCACCGTCCAACAATGAGCAGTTCTTC	CSATHPPSNNEQFF
TRBV29-1	-	TRBJ1-2	-	TGCAGCGTTGAAGAATTTACCTTC	CSVEEFTF
TRBV19	-	TRBJ2-6	-	TGTGCCAGCTGGAGGGGGGGAAGCTCTGGGGCCAACGTCCTGACTTTC	CASWRGGSSGANVLTF
TRBV7-9	-	TRBJ1-1	-	TGTGCCAGCAGCCCCATGGGGGGTTGGCCTGAAGCTTTCTTT	CASSPMGGWPEAFF
TRBV12-3/TRBV12-4	-	TRBJ1-1	-	TGTGCCAGCAGCCGAGGACAGCTATATGAAGCTTTCTTT	CASSRGQLYEAFF
TRBV28	-	TRBJ2-5	-	TGTGCCAGCAGTGCGCCGTTGGGGGGCCAAGAGACCCAGTACTTC	CASSAPLGGQETQYF
TRBV5-1	-	TRBJ2-5	TRBD2	TGCGCCAGCAGCCCCTTGACTAGCGGGTTTCAAGAGACCCAGTACTTC	CASSPLTSGFQETQYF
TRBV28	-	TRBJ2-1	-	TGTGCCAGCTCGGATGCCTACAATGAGCAGTTCTTC	CASSDAYNEQFF